The 10 T cell receptor beta chains below were found in one sample sequenced in a study of blood T cell repertoires in COVID-19. Repertoires were generated with immunoSEQ multiplex PCR, while TCRdb's copy carries only in-frame clones and drops some. The sample records roughly 80,000 clones, approximately 80% being singletons. Sequencing input: peripheral blood. Receptors originate from a man in his 60s with active or convalescent COVID-19.

The chain has TRBV14 and TRBJ2-3, with 7 bases lining up with TRBD2. With 1 base clipped from V and 0 bases from J, the junction kept 1 base outside the gene matches. The germline V gene encodes CDR1 SGHDN and CDR2 FVKESK. The CDR3 sequence is 15 residues long. CDR3 residues: CASSQGLASTDTQYF. Written as DNA, the CDR3 is TGTGCCAGCAGCCAAGGACTAGCAAGCACAGATACGCAGTATTTT. Filled out from reference TRBV14 and TRBJ2-3, the complete variable domain reads EAGVTQFPSHSVIEKGQTVTLRCDPISGHDNLYWYRRVMGKEIKFLLHFVKESKQDESGMPNNRFLAERTGGTYSTLKVQPAELEDSGVYFCASSQGLASTDTQYFGPGTRLTVL.

This rearrangement joins TRBV12-5 to TRBJ1-1, with D hard to call. V was trimmed by 3 bases and J by 4 bases, leaving 6 bases between them. CDR3 size: 12 residues. CDR1 and CDR2 (germline): LGHNT, FRNRAP. The CDR3 region is CASGFRGTEAFF. The CDR3 DNA is TGTGCTAGTGGTTTTCGGGGCACTGAAGCTTTCTTT.

This chain connects TRBV9 to TRBJ2-2; D unclear. Germline CDR1 reads SGDLS; CDR2 reads YYNGEE. This CDR3 contains 13 residues. Trimming pared 3 bases from V and 2 bases from J, leaving 5 bases between. The CDR3 region is CASSALNTGELFF. The CDR3 DNA sequence: TGTGCCAGCAGCGCCCTAAACACCGGGGAGCTGTTTTTT.

The V and J genes are TRBV19 and TRBJ1-5; D gene unclear. V dropped 3 bases and J dropped 4 bases, with 10 bases sitting between them. Germline assignment: CDR1 LNHDA and CDR2 SQIVND (reference sequence). The CDR3 has 14 residues. CDR3 protein: CASSIASTNQPQHF. The CDR3 nucleotides read TGTGCCAGTAGTATCGCGTCGACAAATCAGCCCCAGCATTTT.

This chain joins TRBV19 and TRBJ1-2; D perhaps matches TRBD1 (5 bases). Germline CDR1 reads LNHDA; CDR2 reads SQIVND (reference sequence). The V end was cut by 5 bases, the J end by 8 bases, with 15 bases between. The CDR3 has 13 residues. The CDR3 DNA is TGTGCCAGTAGTCGGGGGTACGGCGAGGGCTACACCTTC. Amino acids: CASSRGYGEGYTF.

The chain links TRBV6-2 or TRBV6-3 to TRBJ1-6; no clear D. Trimming shortened V by 7 bases and J by 9 bases, and 19 bases separated the two germline ends. The germline gives CDR1 MNHEY, CDR2 SVGEGT. The CDR3 covers 15 residues. The CDR3 DNA reads TGTGCCAGCACCCCAGGCGGGCCGGGAGGTTCACCCCTCCACTTT. This gives the protein CASTPGGPGGSPLHF.

The chain couples TRBV5-4 to TRBJ2-3; 9 bases fit TRBD2. In germline, CDR1 is SGHNT, CDR2 YYREEE (reference sequence). The CDR3 totals 14 residues. V dropped 6 bases and J dropped 2; count of bases not matched to a gene: 4. CDR3 bases: TGTGCCAGCAAGAGCGGGGGGTACACAGATACGCAGTATTTT. This sequence encodes CASKSGGYTDTQYF.

The rearrangement links TRBV19 to TRBJ1-1; D not certain. Trimming pared 3 bases from V and 5 bases from J, leaving 13 bases between. This CDR3 comprises 14 residues. Per the germline V gene, CDR1 is LNHDA and CDR2 is SQIVND (reference sequence). CDR3 sequence: CASSISPVRTEAFF. Here the CDR3 DNA reads TGTGCCAGTAGTATTTCCCCAGTACGTACTGAAGCTTTCTTT.

The rearrangement uses TRBV4-1 and TRBJ2-2, with TRBD2 as a possible D gene (6 bases). V shed 2 bases and J shed 3 bases, with 13 bases lying between them. Germline assignment: CDR1 MGHRA and CDR2 YSYEKL. This CDR3 spans 16 amino acids. This CDR3 reads CASSQRRGSDTGELFF. CDR3 DNA sequence: TGCGCCAGCAGCCAACGGCGGGGTTCCGACACCGGGGAGCTGTTTTTT.

The V gene is TRBV7-2, the J gene TRBJ2-5, with 8 bases lining up with TRBD2. Germline lookup yields CDR1 SGHTA and CDR2 FQGNSA. The CDR3 sequence is 13 residues long. V lost 9 bases, J lost 5 bases, and 8 bases stayed unmatched. For the CDR3, the DNA is TGTGCCAGTCAGCGGGGGTCGCAGGAGACCCAGTACTTC. Its protein product is CASQRGSQETQYF.